The source of this T cell receptor (beta chain) is a study of blood T cell repertoires in COVID-19. Background on the study: There were acute and convalescent COVID-19 samples, and they came from the United States, Italy and Spain. Sample material is recorded as cDNA or gDNA derived from T cells, B-cell-depleted T cells, or PBMCs.

CDR1 KGHSH and CDR2 LQKENI come from the germline V gene. This CDR3 has 13 amino acids. V lost 5 bases and J 0 bases, leaving 7 bases between the germline ends. Original methodology: For nucleated cells, counts were estimated from reference gene primer amplification. Method: immunoSEQ multiplex PCR; TCRdb's copy keeps in-frame clones and lacks some. Clone size and V and J calls were adopted from that table, with D and trimming inferred from the DNA. The table has a few hundred thousand clones, roughly 86% seen once; the top ten hold 8.5% to 14%. Material for sequencing was peripheral blood. The clonotype originates from a young woman with COVID-19, enrolled during active disease. The rearrangement links TRBV18 to TRBJ1-1; D perhaps matches TRBD1 (5 bases). CDR3 DNA sequence: TGTGCCAGCTCAGGGGGGATGAACACTGAAGCTTTCTTT. This sequence encodes CASSGGMNTEAFF. The variable domain in full, with the rest retrieved from reference TRBV18 and TRBJ1-1, is NAGVMQNPRHLVRRRGQEARLRCSPMKGHSHVYWYRQLPEEGLKFMVYLQKENIIDESGMPKERFSAEFPKEGPSILRIQQVVRGDSAAYFCASSGGMNTEAFFGQGTRLTVV.